The rows below give T cell receptor beta chains drawn from one sample of a study of T-cell memory formation after mild COVID-19. MiXCR was run by TCRdb on the 5' RACE reads, yielding one entry per CDR3 protein. In the table there are around 470,000 distinct CDR3 sequences, around 20% of which are singletons. Sequencing used PBMCs or a T cell subset sorted from them (not recorded which). These receptors were collected from an adult woman who had mild COVID-19 (a few samples of this study predate the infection). Cell type and time point are not known. CDR3s include the opening cysteine and the closing phenylalanine or tryptophan. The order of the fields is J gene, D gene, V gene, clone size, CDR3 protein, CDR3 DNA. D genes are given only for firm matches. The size entry is marked missing in some rows and otherwise reads once, few, many or a size class.

J gene: TRBJ2-1; D gene: TRBD2; V gene: TRBV18; clone size: few; CDR3 protein: CASSPAILADYNEQFF; CDR3 DNA: TGTGCCAGCTCACCAGCCATCCTAGCGGATTACAATGAGCAGTTCTTC
J gene: TRBJ1-2; D gene: -; V gene: TRBV9; clone size: -; CDR3 protein: CASSSSRGNYGYTF; CDR3 DNA: TGTGCCAGCAGCAGCAGCAGGGGCAACTATGGCTACACCTTC
J gene: TRBJ2-5; D gene: -; V gene: TRBV6-6; clone size: few; CDR3 protein: CASSYGGHYQETQYF; CDR3 DNA: TGTGCCAGCAGTTACGGGGGACACTACCAAGAGACCCAGTACTTC
J gene: TRBJ2-1; D gene: TRBD1; V gene: TRBV5-6; clone size: -; CDR3 protein: CASSLPRQGPYNEQFF; CDR3 DNA: TGTGCCAGCAGCTTGCCACGACAGGGTCCCTACAATGAGCAGTTCTTC
J gene: TRBJ2-1; D gene: TRBD2; V gene: TRBV7-6; clone size: -; CDR3 protein: CASSTPGGVYNEQFF; CDR3 DNA: TGTGCCAGCAGCACCCCCGGGGGGGTCTACAATGAGCAGTTCTTC
J gene: TRBJ1-2; D gene: -; V gene: TRBV15; clone size: -; CDR3 protein: CATSEEGTSARGYGYTF; CDR3 DNA: TGTGCCACCAGCGAGGAAGGGACATCGGCTCGCGGATATGGCTACACCTTC
J gene: TRBJ2-7; D gene: -; V gene: TRBV9; clone size: few; CDR3 protein: CASSPRSSATYEQYF; CDR3 DNA: TGTGCCAGCAGCCCTCGCTCTAGCGCAACCTACGAGCAGTACTTC
J gene: TRBJ2-5; D gene: TRBD2; V gene: TRBV7-8; clone size: few; CDR3 protein: CASRGLAGGEYF; CDR3 DNA: TGTGCCAGCAGAGGACTAGCGGGAGGGGAGTACTTC
J gene: TRBJ2-1; D gene: TRBD2; V gene: TRBV4-2; clone size: -; CDR3 protein: CASSQVAGGPYNEQFF; CDR3 DNA: TGTGCCAGCAGCCAAGTAGCGGGGGGGCCCTACAATGAGCAGTTCTTC
J gene: TRBJ2-5; D gene: -; V gene: TRBV12-3/TRBV12-4; clone size: many; CDR3 protein: CASSRSDRQTETQYF; CDR3 DNA: TGTGCCAGCAGTCGCTCGGATCGGCAGACAGAGACCCAGTACTTC
J gene: TRBJ1-2; D gene: -; V gene: TRBV29-1; clone size: -; CDR3 protein: CSVGTVATLSGYTF; CDR3 DNA: TGCAGCGTAGGAACCGTGGCAACCCTGTCTGGCTACACCTTC
J gene: TRBJ2-3; D gene: -; V gene: TRBV5-4; clone size: -; CDR3 protein: CASKPAVRDTQYF; CDR3 DNA: TGTGCCAGTAAACCCGCCGTCCGAGATACGCAGTATTTT
J gene: TRBJ2-2; D gene: TRBD2; V gene: TRBV4-1; clone size: -; CDR3 protein: CASSPVIGAGGSTGELFF; CDR3 DNA: TGCGCCAGCAGCCCCGTAATAGGGGCGGGGGGTAGCACCGGGGAGCTGTTTTTT
J gene: TRBJ1-5; D gene: -; V gene: TRBV4-3; clone size: few; CDR3 protein: CASSQAVSNQPQHF; CDR3 DNA: TGCGCCAGCAGCCAAGCTGTGAGCAATCAGCCCCAGCATTTT
J gene: TRBJ2-7; D gene: TRBD2; V gene: TRBV7-6; clone size: -; CDR3 protein: CASSLGYGGGSSYEQYF; CDR3 DNA: TGTGCCAGCAGCTTAGGGTACGGCGGGGGGAGCTCCTACGAGCAGTACTTC
J gene: TRBJ2-1; D gene: -; V gene: TRBV20-1; clone size: -; CDR3 protein: CSVGGSYNEQFF; CDR3 DNA: TGCAGTGTCGGTGGGTCCTACAATGAGCAGTTCTTC
J gene: TRBJ1-2; D gene: -; V gene: TRBV9; clone size: -; CDR3 protein: CASSVEGRSHYGYTF; CDR3 DNA: TGTGCCAGCAGCGTAGAGGGACGGTCCCACTATGGCTACACCTTC
J gene: TRBJ1-1; D gene: TRBD1; V gene: TRBV5-5; clone size: few; CDR3 protein: CASRPGQGPVNTEAFF; CDR3 DNA: TGTGCCAGCAGGCCGGGACAGGGGCCGGTGAACACTGAAGCTTTCTTT
J gene: TRBJ2-3; D gene: TRBD1; V gene: TRBV27; clone size: -; CDR3 protein: CASSSTGWTDTQYF; CDR3 DNA: TGTGCCAGCAGTTCGACAGGGTGGACAGATACGCAGTATTTT
J gene: TRBJ2-5; D gene: TRBD2; V gene: TRBV4-2; clone size: -; CDR3 protein: CASSQGSGQETQYF; CDR3 DNA: TGTGCCAGCAGCCAAGGTAGCGGGCAAGAGACCCAGTACTTC
J gene: TRBJ2-5; D gene: TRBD2; V gene: TRBV29-1; clone size: few; CDR3 protein: CSVGAGTSGDTRKETQYF; CDR3 DNA: TGCAGCGTTGGGGCCGGGACTAGCGGAGACACACGAAAAGAGACCCAGTACTTC
J gene: TRBJ1-5; D gene: TRBD1; V gene: TRBV27; clone size: few; CDR3 protein: CASRQGGQPQHF; CDR3 DNA: TGTGCCAGCCGACAGGGGGGTCAGCCCCAGCATTTT
J gene: TRBJ2-2; D gene: -; V gene: TRBV11-3; clone size: many; CDR3 protein: CASSPGDFRDTGELFF; CDR3 DNA: TGTGCCAGCAGCCCCGGGGACTTTAGGGACACCGGGGAGCTGTTTTTT